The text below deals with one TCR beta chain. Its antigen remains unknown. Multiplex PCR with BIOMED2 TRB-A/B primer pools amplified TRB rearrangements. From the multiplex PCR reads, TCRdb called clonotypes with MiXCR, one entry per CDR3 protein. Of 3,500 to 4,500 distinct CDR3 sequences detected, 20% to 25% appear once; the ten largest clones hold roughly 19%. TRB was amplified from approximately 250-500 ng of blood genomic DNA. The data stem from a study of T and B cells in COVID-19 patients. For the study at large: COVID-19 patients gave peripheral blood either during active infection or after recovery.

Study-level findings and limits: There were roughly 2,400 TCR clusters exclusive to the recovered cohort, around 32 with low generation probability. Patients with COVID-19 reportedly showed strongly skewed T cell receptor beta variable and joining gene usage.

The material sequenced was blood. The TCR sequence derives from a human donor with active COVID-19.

The CDR3 bases are TGTGCCAGTAGTAAGGGACAGGGGGCTGTGACAGATACGCAGTATTTT. It encodes CASSKGQGAVTDTQYF. This chain connects TRBV19 to TRBJ2-3, with 12 positions matching TRBD1. This CDR3 spans 16 amino acids. J lost 3 bases, V lost 4 bases, and 5 bases had no gene match. Germline lookup yields CDR1 LNHDA and CDR2 SQIVND (reference sequence).